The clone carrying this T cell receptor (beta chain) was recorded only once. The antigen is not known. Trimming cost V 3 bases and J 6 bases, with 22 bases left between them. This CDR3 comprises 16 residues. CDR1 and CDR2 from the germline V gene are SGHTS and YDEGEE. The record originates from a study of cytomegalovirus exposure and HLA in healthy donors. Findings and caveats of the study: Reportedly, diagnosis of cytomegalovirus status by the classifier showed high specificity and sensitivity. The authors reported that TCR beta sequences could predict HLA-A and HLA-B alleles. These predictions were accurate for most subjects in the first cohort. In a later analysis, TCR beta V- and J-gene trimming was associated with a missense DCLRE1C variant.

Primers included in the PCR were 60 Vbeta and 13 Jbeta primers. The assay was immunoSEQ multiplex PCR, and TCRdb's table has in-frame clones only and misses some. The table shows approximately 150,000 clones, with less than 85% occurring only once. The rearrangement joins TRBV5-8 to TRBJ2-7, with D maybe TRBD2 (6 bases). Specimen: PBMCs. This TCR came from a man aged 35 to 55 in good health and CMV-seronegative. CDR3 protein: CASSSPGQGLFSEQYF. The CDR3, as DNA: TGTGCCAGCAGCTCCCCAGGGCAGGGACTTTTCTCCGAGCAGTACTTC.